Each of the 23 T cell receptor beta chains below was sequenced from the same sample in a study of T cell repertoires in cytomegalovirus infection. TCRdb re-called the reads with MiXCR, one entry per CDR3 protein. The data show some 700,000 distinct CDR3 sequences, roughly 35% seen once. Sequencing input: PBMCs. The receptors were sampled from a human donor in good health (CMV status not recorded). Some clones in this sample may be carry-over from other donors' samples.

This clonotype has only a few counts. The rearrangement uses TRBV7-9 and TRBJ1-1; 11 bases match TRBD1. V gave up 4 bases and J gave up 11 bases; unmatched junction bases: 12. The CDR3 runs 15 residues. CDR1 SEHNR and CDR2 FQNEAQ come from the germline V gene (reference sequence). The CDR3 region is CASSSNPGTGGSAFF. For the CDR3, the DNA is TGTGCCAGCAGCTCGAATCCCGGGACAGGGGGTTCGGCTTTCTTT.

This clonotype came up a few times. The chain combines TRBV19 with TRBJ1-2; D remains ambiguous. Trimming left V 5 bases short and J 4 bases short, with 14 bases between. This CDR3 has 14 amino acids. CDR1 is LNHDA and CDR2 is SQIVND in the germline V gene (reference sequence). The CDR3 sequence: CASSGEFKGYGYTF. The CDR3 nucleotides read TGTGCCAGTAGTGGGGAGTTTAAGGGCTATGGCTACACCTTC.

The rearrangement uses TRBV4-1 and TRBJ2-1; 10 bases map to TRBD2. The CDR3 is 19 residues long. Trimming cost V 0 bases and J 5 bases; bases outside gene matches: 13. Germline CDR1 and CDR2: MGHRA and YSYEKL. CDR3 residues: CASSQEGASGSANDNEQFF. CDR3 nucleotides: TGCGCCAGCAGCCAAGAAGGAGCTAGCGGGAGCGCCAACGACAATGAGCAGTTCTTC.

For this clonotype: Possible read error: a much larger clone is one base away. The conserved final phenylalanine or tryptophan is absent from the CDR3, which likely points to a read error. The CDR3 loop is CASSLEGPRGMETQYL. The CDR3 coding sequence is TGTGCCAGCAGCTTAGAAGGGCCCAGGGGCATGGAGACCCAGTACTTA. The V and J genes are TRBV7-6 and TRBJ2-5, with D possibly matching TRBD1 (6 bases). The V gene lost 1 base and the J gene lost 5 bases, with 17 bases spanning the gap. The CDR3 totals 16 residues. Germline lookup yields CDR1 SGHVS and CDR2 FNYEAQ.

The chain has TRBV19 and TRBJ2-2; D remains ambiguous. Germline V CDR1 and CDR2: LNHDA, SQIVND (reference sequence). The V and J ends lost 6 bases and 1 base respectively, with 15 bases between them. This CDR3 region has 16 residues. CDR3 sequence: CASRVRKIVNTGELFF. The CDR3 DNA reads as TGTGCCAGTAGGGTACGGAAGATAGTGAACACCGGGGAGCTGTTTTTT.

This clonotype was counted many times. The rearrangement links TRBV7-6 to TRBJ2-3; 7 bases agree with TRBD2. J lost 0 bases, V lost 5 bases, and 8 bases had no gene match. CDR3 length: 16 amino acids. Germline V gene lookup returns CDR1 SGHVS and CDR2 FNYEAQ. As DNA, the CDR3 is TGTGCCAGCAGCCAAAAGCGGGACCGGAGCACAGATACGCAGTATTTT. This encodes CASSQKRDRSTDTQYF.

This clonotype was counted only a few times. This rearrangement joins TRBV6-1 to TRBJ2-2, with D possibly being TRBD1 (6 bases). Trimming took off 6 bases at V and 4 bases at J, with 12 bases between the two ends. CDR1 and CDR2 from the germline V gene are MNHNS and SASEGT. The CDR3 is made up of 14 amino acids. The CDR3 DNA is TGTGCCAGCAGCCAAAAACAGGGCACCGGGGAGCTGTTTTTT. Amino acid sequence: CASSQKQGTGELFF.

A word on this clonotype: The junction and the germline gene differ at one end; a read error may be behind it. The chain combines TRBV7-2 with TRBJ1-2, with TRBD1 identical over 7 bases. Germline V gene lookup returns CDR1 SGHTA and CDR2 FQGNSA. This CDR3 has 15 amino acids. CDR3 sequence (DNA): TGCGCCAGCAGCCCGCCAAACAGGGGAAATCGGGGCTACCCCTTC. It is translated as CASSPPNRGNRGYPF.

This clonotype appeared a few times. The chain carries TRBV14 and TRBJ1-5; D is perhaps TRBD1 (5 bases). The CDR3 consists of 15 residues. Germline lookup yields CDR1 SGHDN and CDR2 FVKESK. V was clipped by 3 bases and J by 4 bases, with 13 bases between them. CDR3 amino acids: CASSQGVDGNQPQHF. DNA for the CDR3: TGTGCCAGCAGCCAGGGGGTGGACGGAAATCAGCCCCAGCATTTT.

The chain is built from TRBV4-2 and TRBJ2-7, with D perhaps assigned TRBD1 or TRBD2 (5 bases each). CDR1 and CDR2 (germline): LGHNA, YNFKEQ. This CDR3 comprises 15 residues. The ends were cut back, 1 base at V and 4 bases at J, with 14 bases in the middle. CDR3 in DNA: TGTGCCAGCAGCCAAGCTCTCGGGGCCTGGTACGAGCAGTACTTC. It yields the protein CASSQALGAWYEQYF.

The gene calls are TRBV7-9 and TRBJ2-1, with 8 positions matching TRBD1. V was pared by 5 bases and J by 9 bases, with 15 bases of the junction left unmatched. Germline V gives CDR1 SEHNR, CDR2 FQNEAQ (reference sequence). The CDR3 has 16 residues. The CDR3 is CASSLGQGRDSGEQFF. The CDR3 DNA is TGTGCCAGCAGCCTCGGACAGGGTAGGGATAGCGGTGAGCAGTTCTTC.

This clonotype was observed at least ten times. The chain recombines TRBV27 with TRBJ2-3, with D unresolved. The CDR3 extends over 14 amino acids. The V end was cut by 0 bases, the J end by 6 bases, with 10 bases between. Germline loops: CDR1 MNHEY, CDR2 SMNVEV (reference sequence). Written as DNA, the CDR3 is TGTGCCAGCAGTTTATCGGGCAATCGGGATACGCAGTATTTT. Its protein product is CASSLSGNRDTQYF.

The chain uses TRBV5-1 and TRBJ2-1; 14 nucleotides match TRBD2. V dropped 1 base and J dropped 8; count of bases not matched to a gene: 5. The CDR3 is 16 residues long. The germline V gene has CDR1 SGHRS and CDR2 YFSETQ. The CDR3 nucleotides read TGCGCCAGCAGCTTGCAGAGACTAGCGGGAGGGCATGAGCAGTTCTTC. Translating gives CASSLQRLAGGHEQFF.

This clonotype has only a few counts. The V gene is TRBV19, the J gene TRBJ1-5; TRBD1 matches 9 bases. This CDR3 spans 17 amino acids. The germline gives CDR1 LNHDA, CDR2 SQIVND (reference sequence). V shed 3 bases and J 5 bases; nucleotides not matched to a gene: 11. The CDR3 protein is CASSIRTGASPHQPQHF. In DNA form, the CDR3 reads TGTGCCAGTAGTATCCGGACAGGGGCAAGTCCTCATCAGCCCCAGCATTTT.

This clonotype showed up many times. Its ends do not fully match the called genes, so a read error is possible. This chain connects TRBV19 to TRBJ1-1, with TRBD1 as a possible D gene (5 bases). Looked up from germline, CDR1 is LNHDA and CDR2 is SQIVND (reference sequence). This CDR3 is built from 12 residues. CDR3 bases: TGCGCCAGCAGTGATAGGGGCACTGAAGCTTTCTTT. Translated: CASSDRGTEAFF. The full variable domain, completed using reference TRBV19 and TRBJ1-1, is DGGITQSPKYLFRKEGQNVTLSCEQNLNHDAMYWYRQDPGQGLRLIYYSQIVNDFQKGDIAEGYSVSREKKESFPLTVTSAQKNPTAFYLCASSDRGTEAFFGQGTRLTVV.

As concerns this clonotype: At one boundary the junction diverges from the germline segment, which might be a read error. This rearrangement joins TRBV4-1 to TRBJ2-4; tentatively, D is TRBD2 (5 bases). The CDR3 contains 14 residues. Germline CDR1 is MGHRA and CDR2 is YSYEKL. CDR3 loop: CASSPFGDKNIQYF. Here the CDR3 DNA reads TGTGCCAGCAGCCCCTTCGGGGATAAAAACATTCAGTACTTC.

The chain combines TRBV7-8 with TRBJ2-1; 14 nucleotides agree with TRBD2. V was pared by 5 bases and J by 7 bases, with 4 bases of the junction left unmatched. In germline, CDR1 is SGHVS, CDR2 FQNEAQ. The CDR3 sequence is 15 residues long. The CDR3 region is CASSERTSGGNEQFF. In DNA form, the CDR3 reads TGTGCCAGCAGCGAGCGGACTAGCGGGGGGAATGAGCAGTTCTTC.

A few counts support this clonotype. V is TRBV27 and J is TRBJ1-5, with D tentatively TRBD1 (5 bases). Germline V lookup: CDR1 MNHEY, CDR2 SMNVEV (reference sequence). The V and J ends lost 8 bases and 0 bases respectively, with 17 bases between them. The CDR3 is made up of 16 amino acids. The CDR3 sequence is CASGDPGLGSNQPQHF. Here the CDR3 DNA reads TGTGCCAGCGGGGATCCGGGGCTCGGTAGCAATCAGCCCCAGCATTTT.

The J gene is TRBJ1-1, the V gene TRBV6-5, with D maybe TRBD1 (5 bases). This CDR3 is built from 14 residues. The V gene lost 7 bases and the J gene lost 1 base, with 13 bases spanning the gap. Looked up from germline, CDR1 is MNHEY and CDR2 is SVGAGI. The CDR3 is CASINRQRNTEAFF. The CDR3 nucleotides read TGTGCCAGCATAAACAGACAGCGGAACACTGAAGCTTTCTTT.

This clonotype was detected only a few times. V gene TRBV15 combines with J gene TRBJ1-4, with TRBD1 matching over 7 bases. The CDR3 runs 18 residues. J lost 1 base, V lost 3 bases, and 11 bases had no gene match. Germline CDR1 is LNHNV and CDR2 is YYDKDF (reference sequence). The CDR3 region is CATSRDLGQFGTNEKLFF. The CDR3 nucleotides are TGTGCCACCAGCAGGGACTTGGGACAGTTCGGAACTAATGAAAAACTGTTTTTT. Together with reference TRBV15 and TRBJ1-4, the CDR3 gives the full variable domain: DAMVIQNPRYQVTQFGKPVTLSCSQTLNHNVMYWYQQKSSQAPKLLFHYYDKDFNNEADTPDNFQSRRPNTSFCFLDIRSPGLGDTAMYLCATSRDLGQFGTNEKLFFGSGTQLSVL.

This rearrangement joins TRBV27 to TRBJ2-7, with D tentatively TRBD2 (7 bases). Trimming took 2 bases from V and 2 from J, leaving 10 bases between them. CDR1 and CDR2 from the germline V gene are MNHEY and SMNVEV (reference sequence). The CDR3 covers 14 residues. The CDR3 protein is CASSLRGGAYEQYF. The CDR3 DNA reads as TGTGCCAGCAGTTTACGAGGGGGGGCCTACGAGCAGTACTTC.

This clonotype has only a few counts. V usage is TRBV3-1 and J usage is TRBJ1-3; D unresolved. Germline V gene sequence: CDR1 LGHDT, CDR2 YNNKEL (reference sequence). Trimming removed 1 base at V and 0 bases at J, with 7 bases between. There are 15 residues in the CDR3. Here the CDR3 DNA reads TGTGCCAGCAGCCAAGCGGGCAGCTCTGGAAACACCATATATTTT. Amino acids: CASSQAGSSGNTIYF.

This clonotype was detected a few times. This chain joins TRBV6-6 and TRBJ2-7; 9 bases fit TRBD1. Germline trimming cut 2 bases from V and 3 bases from J; bases unmatched to any gene: 5. The CDR3 length is 15 residues. The germline CDR1 and CDR2 sequences are MNHNY and SVGAGI (reference sequence). CDR3 DNA sequence: TGTGCCAGCAGTTACGCCGGGACAGGGCGCTACGAGCAGTACTTC. Protein sequence: CASSYAGTGRYEQYF.